This record concerns one TCR beta chain sequence. The record originates from a study of blood T cell repertoires in COVID-19. About the research overall: Samples taken during acute and convalescent COVID-19 were collected in the United States, Italy and Spain. Sample material is recorded as cDNA or gDNA derived from T cells, B-cell-depleted T cells, or PBMCs.

Per the original methods: By means of reference gene primer amplification, nucleated cell counts were estimated. Profiled with immunoSEQ multiplex PCR; TCRdb holds only in-frame clones, not every one. The V and J calls and clone size were taken over from that table, and D and trimming were inferred from the DNA. The profile shows approximately 130,000 clones, more than 70% of them singletons. The germline CDR1 and CDR2 sequences are SQVTM and ANQGSEA. Trimming left V 1 base short and J 2 bases short, with 11 bases between. CDR3 length: 14 residues. The origin of this receptor is a human donor in a cohort sampled during active COVID-19. This chain connects TRBV29-1 to TRBJ2-5, with TRBD2 as a possible D gene (5 bases). Specimen: peripheral blood. CDR3 nucleotide sequence: TGCAGCGTTGAAGGGAGACTAAATCAAGAGACCCAGTACTTC. Residues: CSVEGRLNQETQYF.